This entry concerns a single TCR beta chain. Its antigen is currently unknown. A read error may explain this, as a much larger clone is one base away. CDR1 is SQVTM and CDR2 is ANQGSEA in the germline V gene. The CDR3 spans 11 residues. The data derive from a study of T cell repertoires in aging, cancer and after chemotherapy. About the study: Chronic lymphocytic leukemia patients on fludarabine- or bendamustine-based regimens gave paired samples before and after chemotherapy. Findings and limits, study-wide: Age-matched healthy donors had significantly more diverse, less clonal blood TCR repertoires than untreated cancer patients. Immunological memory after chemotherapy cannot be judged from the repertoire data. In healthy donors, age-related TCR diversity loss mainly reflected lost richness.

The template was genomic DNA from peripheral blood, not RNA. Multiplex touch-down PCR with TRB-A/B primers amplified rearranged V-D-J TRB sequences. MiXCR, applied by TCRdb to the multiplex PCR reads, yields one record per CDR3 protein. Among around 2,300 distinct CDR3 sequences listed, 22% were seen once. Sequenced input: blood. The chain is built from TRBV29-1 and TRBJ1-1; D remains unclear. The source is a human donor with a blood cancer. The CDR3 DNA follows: TGCAGCGTGAGGATGAACACTAAAGCTTTCTTT. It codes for CSVRMNTKAFF.